Presented here are 23 T cell receptor beta chains from one specimen sequenced in a study of T-cell reconstitution after alpha-beta-depleted transplantation in children. Preparing the TCRbeta library involved the use of unique molecular identifiers. TCRdb processed the PCR reads anew with MiXCR; each CDR3 protein has one entry. The sample contains more than 100,000 distinct CDR3 sequences, under 30% of which appear only once. Sequenced here: PBMCs, mostly from graft donor cells, sampled 180 days after TCRalphabeta/CD19-depleted stem cell transplant. The receptors were gathered from a male patient aged 2-15 years who had a stem cell transplant for chronic granulomatous disease, so the T cells may come from the graft donor.

The count of this clonotype is one. The rearrangement uses TRBV5-1 and TRBJ1-5; D not certain. The CDR3 contains 13 residues. Per germline, CDR1 SGHRS and CDR2 YFSETQ. Trimming took 7 bases from V and 0 from J, leaving 8 bases between them. The CDR3 here is CASGPYSNQPQHF. Here the CDR3 DNA reads TGCGCCAGCGGACCGTATAGCAATCAGCCCCAGCATTTT.

This clonotype was observed a few times. The V and J genes are TRBV2 and TRBJ2-7, with a tentative D call TRBD1 (6 bases). The length of the CDR3 is 13 residues. CDR1 SNHLY and CDR2 FYNNEI come from the germline V gene. Trimming shortened V by 7 bases and J by 7 bases, and 17 bases separated the two germline ends. CDR3 in amino acids: CASTYTIRGEQYF. The DNA for the CDR3 is TGTGCCAGCACCTATACCATCAGGGGTGAGCAGTACTTC. The full variable domain, with the rest looked up from reference TRBV2 and TRBJ2-7, is EPEVTQTPSHQVTQMGQEVILRCVPISNHLYFYWYRQILGQKVEFLVSFYNNEISEKSEIFDDQFSVERPDGSNFTLKIRSTKLEDSAMYFCASTYTIRGEQYFGPGTRLTVT.

In its sample, this clonotype was seen many times. The chain uses TRBV25-1 and TRBJ2-2; 9 positions agree with TRBD1. Germline V gene data show CDR1 as MGHDK and CDR2 as SYGVNS. This CDR3 region has 16 residues. V was pared by 4 bases and J by 5 bases, with 8 bases of the junction left unmatched. CDR3 sequence (DNA): TGTGCCAGCAGTGTAAGGGGACAGGGAGGAACCGGGGAGCTGTTTTTT. It translates to CASSVRGQGGTGELFF.

The chain has TRBV5-5 and TRBJ1-6; D may be TRBD1 (5 bases). The CDR3 is 14 amino acids. Germline V CDR1 and CDR2: SGHKS, YYEKEE (reference sequence). The germline V and J ends were trimmed by 0 bases and 7 bases, with 8 bases remaining between them. The CDR3 DNA sequence: TGTGCCAGCAGCTTGGAAGGGGTGAATTCACCCCTCCACTTT. Its translation: CASSLEGVNSPLHF.

The chain couples TRBV20-1 to TRBJ2-5; TRBD1 matches at 8 bases. Germline V gene data show CDR1 as DFQATT and CDR2 as SNEGSKA (reference sequence). J gave up 5 bases and V 1 base, and 0 bases lay outside the gene matches. The CDR3 consists of 12 residues. CDR3 DNA: TGCAGTGCTAGAGGACAGGGGGAGACCCAGTACTTC. Translated, it gives CSARGQGETQYF.

The sample holds a few counts of this clonotype. The rearrangement links TRBV6-1 to TRBJ2-2, with D unresolved. The ends were cut back, 6 bases at V and 0 bases at J, with 14 bases in the middle. The CDR3 consists of 16 residues. In germline, CDR1 is MNHNS, CDR2 SASEGT. The CDR3 bases are TGTGCCAGCAGCCCCCTGAGCCGCGCGAACACCGGGGAGCTGTTTTTT. This sequence encodes CASSPLSRANTGELFF.

The rearrangement joins TRBV15 to TRBJ1-2, with D maybe TRBD1 (5 bases). The CDR3 has 16 residues. Germline V gene data show CDR1 as LNHNV and CDR2 as YYDKDF (reference sequence). The V end lost 1 base, the J end lost 2 bases, and 14 bases lay between the germline ends. The CDR3 sequence: CATSRGLGGANYGYTF. CDR3 nucleotide sequence: TGTGCCACCAGCAGAGGACTCGGGGGAGCGAACTATGGCTACACCTTC. Drawing the rest from reference TRBV15 and TRBJ1-2, the complete variable domain is DAMVIQNPRYQVTQFGKPVTLSCSQTLNHNVMYWYQQKSSQAPKLLFHYYDKDFNNEADTPDNFQSRRPNTSFCFLDIRSPGLGDTAMYLCATSRGLGGANYGYTFGSGTRLTVV.

The table lists this clonotype with many counts. The chain recombines TRBV3-1 with TRBJ2-2; 9 nucleotides line up with TRBD1. The CDR3 consists of 14 residues. The germline CDR1 and CDR2 sequences are LGHDT and YNNKEL (reference sequence). V trimming: 4 bases; J trimming: 7 bases; junction bases outside the gene matches: 4. The DNA for the CDR3 is TGTGCCAGCAGCCCCGGACAGGGGTTCGGGGAGCTGTTTTTT. It specifies CASSPGQGFGELFF. The variable domain in full, completed from reference TRBV3-1 and TRBJ2-2, reads DTAVSQTPKYLVTQMGNDKSIKCEQNLGHDTMYWYKQDSKKFLKIMFSYNNKELIINETVPNRFSPKSPDKAHLNLHINSLELGDSAVYFCASSPGQGFGELFFGEGSRLTVL.

This clonotype has a count of ten or more. The V call is TRBV5-5, the J call TRBJ2-3, with D unresolved. V gave up 4 bases and J gave up 3 bases, with 15 bases separating them. This CDR3 spans 15 amino acids. From germline, CDR1 is SGHKS and CDR2 YYEKEE (reference sequence). The chain's CDR3 is CASSLSGPSTDTQYF. Here the CDR3 DNA reads TGTGCCAGCAGCCTATCTGGGCCTTCTACAGATACGCAGTATTTT.

The chain links TRBV28 to TRBJ2-7; D may be TRBD1 (6 bases). From germline, CDR1 is MDHEN and CDR2 SYDVKM. There are 15 residues in the CDR3. Trimming shortened V by 1 base and J by 3 bases, and 13 bases separated the two germline ends. This CDR3 reads CASSLSSGTHYEQYF. In DNA form, the CDR3 reads TGTGCCAGCAGTTTATCCTCCGGGACACACTACGAGCAGTACTTC.

The chain employs TRBV20-1 and TRBJ2-1; D might be TRBD1 (7 bases). Trimming cost V 3 bases and J 4 bases, with 10 bases left between them. Germline CDR1 is DFQATT and CDR2 is SNEGSKA (reference sequence). The CDR3 is 13 residues long. The CDR3 DNA is TGCAGTGCTAGGCGGGACAGTTACAATGAGCAGTTCTTC. This gives the protein CSARRDSYNEQFF.

The sample holds many counts of this clonotype. The V call is TRBV10-2, the J call TRBJ2-7; 8 bases are shared with TRBD1. The CDR3 totals 14 residues. The V gene's germline CDR1 is WSHSY and CDR2 SAAADI. V shed 3 bases, J shed 3 bases, and the junction held 4 bases outside the gene matches. The CDR3 region has the DNA TGCGCCAGCAGTGAAGGACAGGGTGGCTACGAGCAGTACTTC. Its protein is CASSEGQGGYEQYF.

This chain links TRBV6-1 with TRBJ2-2, with 9 bases fitting TRBD2. The CDR3 is 18 amino acids. Germline CDR1 is MNHNS and CDR2 is SASEGT. Trimming removed 1 base from V and 7 bases from J; junction bases left unmatched: 13. The CDR3 nucleotides are TGTGCCAGCAGTGAAGTGGCGCCGGTAGCGGGAGCAGTCGGGGAGCTGTTTTTT. Amino acids: CASSEVAPVAGAVGELFF.

This clonotype was observed at least ten times. The rearrangement joins TRBV12-3 or TRBV12-4 to TRBJ2-2; perhaps TRBD1 as D (6 bases). This CDR3 is 14 amino acids long. Trimming took off 6 bases at V and 6 bases at J, with 14 bases between the two ends. As DNA, the CDR3 is TGTGCCAGCAGCCCCAACAGGGTGTCCGGGGAGCTGTTTTTT. This encodes CASSPNRVSGELFF.

This clonotype was detected only a few times. The chain recombines TRBV7-2 with TRBJ2-5; possibly TRBD2 for D (6 bases). CDR1 and CDR2 from the germline V gene are SGHTA and FQGNSA. This CDR3 has 11 amino acids. V dropped 5 bases and J dropped 7 bases, with 8 bases sitting between them. In nucleotides, the CDR3 is TGTGCCAGCAGCGCGGGGTCGACCCAGTACTTC. Translating gives CASSAGSTQYF.

This clonotype was observed once. The gene calls are TRBV11-1 and TRBJ2-2; D may be TRBD1 or TRBD2 (5 bases each). V was clipped by 7 bases and J by 4 bases, with 13 bases between them. The CDR3 spans 14 residues. CDR1 SGHAT and CDR2 FQDESV come from the germline V gene (reference sequence). CDR3 sequence reads: CASTPGRVTGELFF. CDR3 DNA: TGTGCCAGCACTCCGGGACGGGTCACCGGGGAGCTGTTTTTT.

In its sample, this clonotype was seen many times. The chain employs TRBV10-1 and TRBJ2-1; TRBD2 matches 11 bases. With V trimmed by 2 bases and J by 7 bases, 7 bases remained unmatched. The V gene's germline CDR1 is WNHNN and CDR2 SYGVQD (reference sequence). The CDR3 is made up of 16 amino acids. Here the CDR3 reads CASSEETSGKRNEQFF. The CDR3 region has the DNA TGCGCCAGCAGTGAGGAGACTAGCGGGAAACGGAATGAGCAGTTCTTC.

Many counts were recorded for this clonotype. The chain joins TRBV20-1 to TRBJ2-5, with D tentatively TRBD1 (6 bases). Germline values: CDR1 DFQATT, CDR2 SNEGSKA (reference sequence). The CDR3 is 16 amino acids. Trimming cost V 3 bases and J 2 bases, with 19 bases left between them. CDR3 DNA: TGCAGTGCTAGTGTGGGCGTTGTGGGGGCGCAAGAGACCCAGTACTTC. This codes for CSASVGVVGAQETQYF.

This clonotype qualifies as medium-sized. The genes are TRBV5-1 and TRBJ2-7; D may be TRBD1 or TRBD2 (5 bases each). Germline CDR1 reads SGHRS; CDR2 reads YFSETQ. V lost 4 bases and J lost 6, with 17 bases in between. The CDR3 runs 14 residues. The CDR3 DNA follows: TGCGCCAGCAGCATTCAACAGCCGAGGGGCGAGCAGTACTTC. Amino acid sequence: CASSIQQPRGEQYF.

The CDR3 DNA sequence: TGCGCCAGCAGGGCGACAGGGGACACTGAAGCTTTCTTT. It specifies CASRATGDTEAFF. V is TRBV5-1 and J is TRBJ1-1; 8 positions match TRBD1. CDR1 is SGHRS and CDR2 is YFSETQ in the germline V gene. This CDR3 region has 13 residues. The V and J ends lost 5 bases and 3 bases, in that order; junction bases with no gene match: 3.

The chain joins TRBV27 to TRBJ1-4; the match to TRBD1 covers 9 bases. This CDR3 contains 15 residues. CDR1 MNHEY and CDR2 SMNVEV come from the germline V gene (reference sequence). Unmatched junction bases numbered 9, after V lost 5 bases and J lost 8 bases. This CDR3 reads CASSPDRGDYEKLFF. CDR3 bases: TGTGCCAGCAGTCCAGACAGGGGGGATTACGAAAAACTGTTTTTT. Complete variable domain (other parts from reference TRBV27 and TRBJ1-4): EAQVTQNPRYLITVTGKKLTVTCSQNMNHEYMSWYRQDPGLGLRQIYYSMNVEVTDKGDVPEGYKVSRKEKRNFPLILESPSPNQTSLYFCASSPDRGDYEKLFFGSGTQLSVL.

This clonotype was picked up many times. The V gene is TRBV15, the J gene TRBJ2-7; tentative D call: TRBD2 (6 bases). The CDR3 sequence is 11 residues long. The germline gives CDR1 LNHNV, CDR2 YYDKDF (reference sequence). DNA for the CDR3: TGTCATCGGGGGTTTACCTACGAGCAGTACTTC. Amino acid sequence: CHRGFTYEQYF.

J is TRBJ2-1 and V is TRBV12-3 or TRBV12-4, with 9 bases lining up with TRBD2. CDR3 size: 15 residues. V trimming: 5 bases; J trimming: 6 bases; junction bases outside the gene matches: 8. In DNA form, the CDR3 reads TGTGCCAGCAGTCTCGGGACTAGCTCGGGCAATGAGCAGTTCTTC. Encoded protein: CASSLGTSSGNEQFF.